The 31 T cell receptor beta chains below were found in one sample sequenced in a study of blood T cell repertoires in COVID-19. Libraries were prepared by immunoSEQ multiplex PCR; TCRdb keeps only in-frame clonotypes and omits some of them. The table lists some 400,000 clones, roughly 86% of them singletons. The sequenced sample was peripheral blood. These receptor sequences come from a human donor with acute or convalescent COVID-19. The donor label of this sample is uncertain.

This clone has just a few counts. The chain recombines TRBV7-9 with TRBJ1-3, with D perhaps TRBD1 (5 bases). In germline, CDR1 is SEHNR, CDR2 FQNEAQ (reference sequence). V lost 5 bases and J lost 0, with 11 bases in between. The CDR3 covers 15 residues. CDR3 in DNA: TGTGCCAGCAGCCGGGACTCACGCTCTGGAAACACCATATATTTT. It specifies CASSRDSRSGNTIYF.

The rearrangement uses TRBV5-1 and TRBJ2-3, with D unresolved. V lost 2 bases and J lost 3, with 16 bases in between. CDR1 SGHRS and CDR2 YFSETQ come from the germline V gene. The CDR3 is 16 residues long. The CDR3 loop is CASSFNPLLGTDTQYF. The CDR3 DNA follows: TGCGCCAGCAGCTTCAACCCCCTTCTAGGTACAGATACGCAGTATTTT.

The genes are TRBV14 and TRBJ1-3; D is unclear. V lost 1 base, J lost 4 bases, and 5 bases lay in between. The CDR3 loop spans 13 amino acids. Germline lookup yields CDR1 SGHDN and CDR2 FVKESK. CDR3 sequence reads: CASSQVLGNTIYF. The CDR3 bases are TGTGCCAGCAGCCAAGTTCTAGGAAACACCATATATTTT. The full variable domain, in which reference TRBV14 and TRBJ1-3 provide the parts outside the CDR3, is EAGVTQFPSHSVIEKGQTVTLRCDPISGHDNLYWYRRVMGKEIKFLLHFVKESKQDESGMPNNRFLAERTGGTYSTLKVQPAELEDSGVYFCASSQVLGNTIYFGEGSWLTVV.

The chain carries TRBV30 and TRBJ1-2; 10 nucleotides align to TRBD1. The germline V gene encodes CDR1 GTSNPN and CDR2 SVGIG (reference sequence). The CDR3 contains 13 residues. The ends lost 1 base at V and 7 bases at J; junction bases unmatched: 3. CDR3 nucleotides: TGTGCCTGGAGTGAGGGGACAGGGGTTGGCTACACCTTC. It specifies CAWSEGTGVGYTF.

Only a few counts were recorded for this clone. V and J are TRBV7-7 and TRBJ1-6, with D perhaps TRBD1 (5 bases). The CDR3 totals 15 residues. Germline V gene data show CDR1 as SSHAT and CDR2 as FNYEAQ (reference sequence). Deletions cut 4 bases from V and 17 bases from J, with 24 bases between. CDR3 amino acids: CASSWPGTLRYGIHF. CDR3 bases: TGTGCCAGCAGCTGGCCCGGGACTTTAAGATATGGGATCCACTTT.

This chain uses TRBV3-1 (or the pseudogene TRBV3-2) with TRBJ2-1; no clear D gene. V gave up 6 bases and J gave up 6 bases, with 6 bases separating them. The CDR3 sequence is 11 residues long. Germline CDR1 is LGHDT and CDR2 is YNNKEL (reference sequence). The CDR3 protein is CASRGANEQFF. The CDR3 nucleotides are TGTGCCAGCAGGGGCGCCAATGAGCAGTTCTTC.

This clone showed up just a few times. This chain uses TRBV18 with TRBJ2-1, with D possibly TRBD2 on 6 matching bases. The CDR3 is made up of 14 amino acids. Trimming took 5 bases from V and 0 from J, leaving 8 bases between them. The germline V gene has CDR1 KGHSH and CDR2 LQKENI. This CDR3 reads CASSGGASYNEQFF. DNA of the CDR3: TGTGCCAGCTCAGGCGGGGCCTCCTACAATGAGCAGTTCTTC.

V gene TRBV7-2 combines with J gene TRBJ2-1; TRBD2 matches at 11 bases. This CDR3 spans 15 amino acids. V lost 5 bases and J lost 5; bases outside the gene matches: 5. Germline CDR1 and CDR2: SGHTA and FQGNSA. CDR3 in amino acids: CASSLTSGAHNEQFF. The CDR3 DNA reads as TGTGCCAGCAGCCTGACTAGCGGGGCCCACAATGAGCAGTTCTTC.

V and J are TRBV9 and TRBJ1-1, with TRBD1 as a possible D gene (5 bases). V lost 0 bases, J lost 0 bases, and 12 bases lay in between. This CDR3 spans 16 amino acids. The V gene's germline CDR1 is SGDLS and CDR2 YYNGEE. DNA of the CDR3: TGTGCCAGCAGCGTAGTCGGGGGGGAGTTGAACACTGAAGCTTTCTTT. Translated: CASSVVGGELNTEAFF. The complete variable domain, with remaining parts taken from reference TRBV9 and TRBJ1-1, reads DSGVTQTPKHLITATGQRVTLRCSPRSGDLSVYWYQQSLDQGLQFLIQYYNGEERAKGNILERFSAQQFPDLHSELNLSSLELGDSALYFCASSVVGGELNTEAFFGQGTRLTVV.

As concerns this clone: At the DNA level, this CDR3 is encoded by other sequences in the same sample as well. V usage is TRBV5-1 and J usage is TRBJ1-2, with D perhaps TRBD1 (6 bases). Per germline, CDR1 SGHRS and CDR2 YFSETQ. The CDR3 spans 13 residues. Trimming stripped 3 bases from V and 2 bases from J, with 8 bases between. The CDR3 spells CASSSGQNYGYTF. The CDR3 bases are TGCGCCAGCAGCTCAGGACAGAACTATGGCTACACCTTC.

DNA for the CDR3: TGCGCCAGCAACAGACAGGGCACCTACGAGCAGTACTTC. Translating it yields CASNRQGTYEQYF. The V gene is TRBV10-2, the J gene TRBJ2-7; the match to TRBD1 covers 7 bases. The V and J ends lost 7 bases and 2 bases, in that order; junction bases with no gene match: 5. CDR3 size: 13 residues. From germline, CDR1 is WSHSY and CDR2 SAAADI.

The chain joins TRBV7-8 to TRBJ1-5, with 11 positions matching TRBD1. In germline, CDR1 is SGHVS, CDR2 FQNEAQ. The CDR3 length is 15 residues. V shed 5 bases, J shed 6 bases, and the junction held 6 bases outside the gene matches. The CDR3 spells CASSPGGTGGQPQHF. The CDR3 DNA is TGTGCCAGCAGCCCCGGCGGGACAGGGGGTCAGCCCCAGCATTTT.

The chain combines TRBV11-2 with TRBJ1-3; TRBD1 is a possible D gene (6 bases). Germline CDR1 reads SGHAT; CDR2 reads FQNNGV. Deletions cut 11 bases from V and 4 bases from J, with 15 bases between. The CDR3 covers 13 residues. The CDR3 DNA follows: TGTGCCTGGGGGCAACCAGCAGGAAACACCATATATTTT. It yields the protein CAWGQPAGNTIYF.

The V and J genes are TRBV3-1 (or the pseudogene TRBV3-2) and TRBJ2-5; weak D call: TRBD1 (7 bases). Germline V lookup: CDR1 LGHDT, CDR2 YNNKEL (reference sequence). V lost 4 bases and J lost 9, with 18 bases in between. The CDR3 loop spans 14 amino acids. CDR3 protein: CASSRDSGLWAQYF. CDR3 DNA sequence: TGTGCCAGCAGCCGGGACAGCGGGCTTTGGGCCCAGTACTTC.

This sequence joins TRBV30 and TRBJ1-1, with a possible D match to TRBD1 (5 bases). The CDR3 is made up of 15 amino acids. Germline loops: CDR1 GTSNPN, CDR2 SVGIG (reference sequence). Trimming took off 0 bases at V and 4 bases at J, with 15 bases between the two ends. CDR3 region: CAWSVQLGGSTEAFF. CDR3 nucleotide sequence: TGTGCCTGGAGTGTACAATTGGGGGGATCCACTGAAGCTTTCTTT.

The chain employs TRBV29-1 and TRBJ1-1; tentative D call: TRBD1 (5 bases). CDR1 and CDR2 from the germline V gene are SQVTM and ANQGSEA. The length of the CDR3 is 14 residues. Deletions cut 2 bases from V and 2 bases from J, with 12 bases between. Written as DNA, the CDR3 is TGCAGCGTTGAATGGAGGGGCGGCAACACTGAAGCTTTCTTT. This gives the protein CSVEWRGGNTEAFF.

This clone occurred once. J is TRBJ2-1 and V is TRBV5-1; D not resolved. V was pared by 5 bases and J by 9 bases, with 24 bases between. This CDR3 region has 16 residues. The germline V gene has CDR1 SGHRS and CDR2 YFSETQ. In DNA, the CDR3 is TGCGCCAGCAGTCTCGTCACGACTTCCACTACACCTGAGCAGTTCTTC. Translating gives CASSLVTTSTTPEQFF.

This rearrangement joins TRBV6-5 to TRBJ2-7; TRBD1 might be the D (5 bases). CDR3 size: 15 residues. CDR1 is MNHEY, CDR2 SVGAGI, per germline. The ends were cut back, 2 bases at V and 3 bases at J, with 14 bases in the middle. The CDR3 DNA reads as TGTGCCAGCAGTTACGTGGGTCAGGGTTACTACGAGCAGTACTTC. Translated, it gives CASSYVGQGYYEQYF.

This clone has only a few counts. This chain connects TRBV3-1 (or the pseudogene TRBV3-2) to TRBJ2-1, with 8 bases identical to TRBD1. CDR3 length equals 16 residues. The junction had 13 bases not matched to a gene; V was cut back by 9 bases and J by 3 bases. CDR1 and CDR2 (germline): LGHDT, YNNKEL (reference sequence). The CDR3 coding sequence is TGTGCCAGACCCAACGTGCGGGACAGGTACTACAATGAGCAGTTCTTC. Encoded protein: CARPNVRDRYYNEQFF.

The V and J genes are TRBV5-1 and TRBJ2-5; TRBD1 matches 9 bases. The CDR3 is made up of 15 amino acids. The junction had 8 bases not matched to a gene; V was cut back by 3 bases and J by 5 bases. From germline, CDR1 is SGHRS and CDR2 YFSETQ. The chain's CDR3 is CASSSRTGGAETQYF. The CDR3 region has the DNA TGCGCCAGCAGCTCACGCACAGGGGGCGCGGAGACCCAGTACTTC.

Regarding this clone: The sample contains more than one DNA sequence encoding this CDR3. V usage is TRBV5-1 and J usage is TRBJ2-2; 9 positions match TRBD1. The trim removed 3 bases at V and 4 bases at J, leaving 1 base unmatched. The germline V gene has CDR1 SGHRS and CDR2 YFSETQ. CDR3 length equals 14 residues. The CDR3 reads CASSWGQGTGELFF. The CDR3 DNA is TGCGCCAGCAGCTGGGGACAGGGCACCGGGGAGCTGTTTTTT.

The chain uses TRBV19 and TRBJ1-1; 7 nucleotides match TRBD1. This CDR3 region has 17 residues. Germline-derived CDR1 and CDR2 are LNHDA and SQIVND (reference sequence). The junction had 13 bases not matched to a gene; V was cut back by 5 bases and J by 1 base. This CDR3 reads CASSPPSGGIENTEAFF. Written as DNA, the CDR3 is TGTGCCAGTAGTCCCCCGTCAGGGGGAATCGAGAACACTGAAGCTTTCTTT. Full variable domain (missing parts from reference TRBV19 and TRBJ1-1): DGGITQSPKYLFRKEGQNVTLSCEQNLNHDAMYWYRQDPGQGLRLIYYSQIVNDFQKGDIAEGYSVSREKKESFPLTVTSAQKNPTAFYLCASSPPSGGIENTEAFFGQGTRLTVV.

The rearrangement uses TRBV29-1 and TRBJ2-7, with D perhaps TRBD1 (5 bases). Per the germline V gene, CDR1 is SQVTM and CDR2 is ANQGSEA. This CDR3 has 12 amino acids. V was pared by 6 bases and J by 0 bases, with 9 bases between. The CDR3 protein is CSVQVSSYEQYF. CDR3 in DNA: TGCAGCGTACAGGTTAGCTCCTACGAGCAGTACTTC.

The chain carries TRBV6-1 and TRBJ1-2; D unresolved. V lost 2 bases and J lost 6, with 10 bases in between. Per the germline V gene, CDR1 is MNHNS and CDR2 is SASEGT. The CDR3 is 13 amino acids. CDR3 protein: CASSERLLDGYTF. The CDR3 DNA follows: TGTGCCAGCAGTGAACGATTACTGGATGGCTACACCTTC.

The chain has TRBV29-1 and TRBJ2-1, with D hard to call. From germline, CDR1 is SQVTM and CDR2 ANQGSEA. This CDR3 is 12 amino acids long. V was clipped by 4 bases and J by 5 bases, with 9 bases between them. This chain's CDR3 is CSVGSWDNEQFF. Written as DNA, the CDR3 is TGCAGCGTTGGGAGTTGGGACAATGAGCAGTTCTTC.

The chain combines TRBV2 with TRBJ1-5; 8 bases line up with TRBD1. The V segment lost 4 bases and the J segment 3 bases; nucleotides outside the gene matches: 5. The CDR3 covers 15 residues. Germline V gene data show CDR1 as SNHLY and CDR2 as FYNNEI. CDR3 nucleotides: TGTGCCAGCAGTGGGGACAGGCAAGTCAATCAGCCCCAGCATTTT. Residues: CASSGDRQVNQPQHF.

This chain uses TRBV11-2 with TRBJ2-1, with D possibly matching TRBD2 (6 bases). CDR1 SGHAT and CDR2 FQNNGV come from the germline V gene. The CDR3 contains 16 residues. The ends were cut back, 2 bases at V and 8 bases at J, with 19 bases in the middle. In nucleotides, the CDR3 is TGTGCCAGCAGCTTATTCGTCGGGAGAGGTTTTCATGAGCAGTTCTTC. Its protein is CASSLFVGRGFHEQFF. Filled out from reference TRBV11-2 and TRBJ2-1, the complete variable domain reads EAGVAQSPRYKIIEKRQSVAFWCNPISGHATLYWYQQILGQGPKLLIQFQNNGVVDDSQLPKDRFSAERLKGVDSTLKIQPAKLEDSAVYLCASSLFVGRGFHEQFFGPGTRLTVL.

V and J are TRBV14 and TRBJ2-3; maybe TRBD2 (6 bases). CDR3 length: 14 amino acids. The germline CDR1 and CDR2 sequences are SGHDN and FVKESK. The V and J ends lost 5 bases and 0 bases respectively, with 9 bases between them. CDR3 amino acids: CASSYAGSTDTQYF. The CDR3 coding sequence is TGTGCCAGCAGCTACGCGGGGAGCACAGATACGCAGTATTTT.

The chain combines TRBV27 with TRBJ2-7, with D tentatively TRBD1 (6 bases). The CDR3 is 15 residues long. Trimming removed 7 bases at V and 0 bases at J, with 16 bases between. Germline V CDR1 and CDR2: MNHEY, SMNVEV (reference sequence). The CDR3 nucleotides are TGTGCCAGCACCCCTTCGGACAGCAGCTCCTACGAGCAGTACTTC. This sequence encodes CASTPSDSSSYEQYF.

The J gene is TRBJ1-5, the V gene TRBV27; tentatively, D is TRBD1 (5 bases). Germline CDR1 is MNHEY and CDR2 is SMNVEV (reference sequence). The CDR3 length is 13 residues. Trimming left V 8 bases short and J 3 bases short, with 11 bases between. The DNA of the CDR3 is TGTGCCAGCCGCGACAGATTCAATCAGCCCCAGCATTTT. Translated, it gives CASRDRFNQPQHF.

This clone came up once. The DNA of the CDR3 is TGTGCCAGCAGGCTGACAGGGAGGTGGGAGACCCAGTACTTC. Translating gives CASRLTGRWETQYF. The V gene is TRBV5-6, the J gene TRBJ2-5, with D perhaps matching TRBD1 (7 bases). Trimming stripped 5 bases from V and 5 bases from J, with 16 bases between. The CDR3 has 14 residues. The germline V gene has CDR1 SGHDT and CDR2 YYEEEE.